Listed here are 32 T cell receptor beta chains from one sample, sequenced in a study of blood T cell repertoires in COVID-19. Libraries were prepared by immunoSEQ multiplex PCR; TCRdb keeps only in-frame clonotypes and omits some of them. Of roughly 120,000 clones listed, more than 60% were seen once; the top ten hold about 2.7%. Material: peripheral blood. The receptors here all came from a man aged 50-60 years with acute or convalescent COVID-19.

The DNA for the CDR3 is TGTGCCAGCAGCTCGCGGGCGGGAGATCGCACAGATACGCAGTATTTT. Residues: CASSSRAGDRTDTQYF. This chain joins TRBV13 and TRBJ2-3, with 7 bases matching TRBD2. Germline loops: CDR1 PRHDT, CDR2 FYEKMQ (reference sequence). J was trimmed by 1 base and V by 4 bases; bases with no gene match: 8. The CDR3 has 16 residues. Based on the CDR3 plus reference TRBV13 and TRBJ2-3, the full variable domain is AAGVIQSPRHLIKEKRETATLKCYPIPRHDTVYWYQQGPGQDPQFLISFYEKMQSDKGSIPDRFSAQQFSDYHSELNMSSLELGDSALYFCASSSRAGDRTDTQYFGPGTRLTVL.

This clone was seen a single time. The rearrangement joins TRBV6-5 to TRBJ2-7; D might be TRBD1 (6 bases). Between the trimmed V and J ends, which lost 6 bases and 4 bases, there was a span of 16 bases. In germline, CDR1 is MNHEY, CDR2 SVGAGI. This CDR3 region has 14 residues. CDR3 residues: CASSQGGGEYEQYF. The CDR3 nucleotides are TGTGCCAGCAGCCAGGGTGGGGGCGAGTACGAGCAGTACTTC.

CDR3 loop: CSARVGDTQYF. As DNA, the CDR3 is TGCAGTGCTAGAGTTGGCGATACGCAGTATTTT. This rearrangement joins TRBV20-1 to TRBJ2-3; D not resolved. V lost 1 base, J lost 6 bases, and 5 bases lay in between. The CDR3 runs to 11 residues. CDR1 and CDR2 from the germline V gene are DFQATT and SNEGSKA (reference sequence).

The CDR3, as DNA: TGTGCCAGCAGCCGGGATCAAAATCTTTCACCCCTCCACTTT. This codes for CASSRDQNLSPLHF. The chain employs TRBV5-4 and TRBJ1-6; D is ambiguous. This CDR3 spans 14 amino acids. CDR1 is SGHNT and CDR2 is YYREEE in the germline V gene (reference sequence). Trimming took 4 bases from V and 9 from J, leaving 14 bases between them.

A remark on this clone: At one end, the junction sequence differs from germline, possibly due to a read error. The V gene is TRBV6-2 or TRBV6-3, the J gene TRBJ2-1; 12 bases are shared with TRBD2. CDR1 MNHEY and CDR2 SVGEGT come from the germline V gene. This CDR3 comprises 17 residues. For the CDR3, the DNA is TGTGCCAGCAGTGACTCCGGGACTAGCGGGCCCCGCAATGAGCAGTTCTTC. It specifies CASSDSGTSGPRNEQFF.

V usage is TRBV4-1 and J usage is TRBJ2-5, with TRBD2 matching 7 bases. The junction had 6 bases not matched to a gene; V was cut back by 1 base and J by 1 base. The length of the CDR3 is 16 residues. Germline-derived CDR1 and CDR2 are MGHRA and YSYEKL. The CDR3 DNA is TGCGCCAGCAGCCAAGGTTACGGGGGGTCCCAAGAGACCCAGTACTTC. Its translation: CASSQGYGGSQETQYF.

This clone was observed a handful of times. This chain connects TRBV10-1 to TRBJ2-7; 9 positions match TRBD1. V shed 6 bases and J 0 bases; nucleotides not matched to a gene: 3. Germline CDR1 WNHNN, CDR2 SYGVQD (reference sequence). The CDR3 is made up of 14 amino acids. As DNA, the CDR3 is TGCGCCAGCAGGCCGGGACAGGGCTCCTACGAGCAGTACTTC. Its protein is CASRPGQGSYEQYF.

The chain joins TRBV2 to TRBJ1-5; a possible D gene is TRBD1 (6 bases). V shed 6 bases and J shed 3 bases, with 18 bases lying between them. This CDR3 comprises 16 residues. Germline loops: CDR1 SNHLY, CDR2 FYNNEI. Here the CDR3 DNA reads TGTGCCAGCAGCCGACGACCGACAGGTAACAATCAGCCCCAGCATTTT. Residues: CASSRRPTGNNQPQHF.

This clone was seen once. The CDR3: CASSLVRSGANVLTF. As DNA, the CDR3 is TGTGCCAGCAGCTTAGTCCGCTCTGGGGCCAACGTCCTGACTTTC. The chain employs TRBV7-8 and TRBJ2-6; no reliable D call. This CDR3 region has 15 residues. CDR1 is SGHVS, CDR2 FQNEAQ, per germline. Between the trimmed V and J ends, which lost 1 base and 0 bases, there was a span of 4 bases. Full variable domain (remainder filled in from reference TRBV7-8 and TRBJ2-6): GAGVSQSPRYKVAKRGQDVALRCDPISGHVSLFWYQQALGQGPEFLTYFQNEAQLDKSGLPSDRFFAERPEGSVSTLKIQRTQQEDSAVYLCASSLVRSGANVLTFGAGSRLTVL.

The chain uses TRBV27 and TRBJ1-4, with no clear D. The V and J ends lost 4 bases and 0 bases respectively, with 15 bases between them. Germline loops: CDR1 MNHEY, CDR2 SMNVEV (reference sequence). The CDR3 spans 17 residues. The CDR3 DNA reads TGTGCCAGCAGTTCCCGGTTGGCAGGTCCAACTAATGAAAAACTGTTTTTT. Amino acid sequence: CASSSRLAGPTNEKLFF.

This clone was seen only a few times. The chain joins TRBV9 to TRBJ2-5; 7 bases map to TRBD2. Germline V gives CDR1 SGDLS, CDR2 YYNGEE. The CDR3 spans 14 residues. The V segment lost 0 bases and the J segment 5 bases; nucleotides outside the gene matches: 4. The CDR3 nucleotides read TGTGCCAGCAGCGTAGATCCTAGCGGCGAGACCCAGTACTTC. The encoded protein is CASSVDPSGETQYF.

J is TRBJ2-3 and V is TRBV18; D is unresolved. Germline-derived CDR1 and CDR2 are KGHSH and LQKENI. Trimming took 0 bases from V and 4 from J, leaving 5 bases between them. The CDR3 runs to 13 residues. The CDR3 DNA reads TGTGCCAGCTCACCACCTGGCTCAGATACGCAGTATTTT. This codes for CASSPPGSDTQYF.

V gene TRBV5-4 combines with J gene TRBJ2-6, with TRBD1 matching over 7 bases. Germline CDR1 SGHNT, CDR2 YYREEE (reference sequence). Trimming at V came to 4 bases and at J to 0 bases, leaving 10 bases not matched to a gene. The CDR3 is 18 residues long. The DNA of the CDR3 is TGTGCCAGCAGCCCCGGGACAGCCACTTTCTCTGGGGCCAACGTCCTGACTTTC. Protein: CASSPGTATFSGANVLTF.

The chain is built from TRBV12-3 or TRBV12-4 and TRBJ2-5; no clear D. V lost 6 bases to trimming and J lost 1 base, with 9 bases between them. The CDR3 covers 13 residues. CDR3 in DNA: TGTGCCAGCAGGGAGAGCTCCCAAGAGACCCAGTACTTC. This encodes CASRESSQETQYF.

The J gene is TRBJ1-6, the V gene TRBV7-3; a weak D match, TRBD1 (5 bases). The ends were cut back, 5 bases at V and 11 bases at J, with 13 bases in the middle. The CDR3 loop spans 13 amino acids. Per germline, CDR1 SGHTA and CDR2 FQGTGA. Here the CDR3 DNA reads TGTGCCAGCAGCCCGGACATGGCCGCACCCCTCCACTTT. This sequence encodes CASSPDMAAPLHF.

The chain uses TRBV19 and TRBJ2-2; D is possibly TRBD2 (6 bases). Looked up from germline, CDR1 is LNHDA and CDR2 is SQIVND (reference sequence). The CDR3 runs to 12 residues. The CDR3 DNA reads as TGTGCAGCGGAGGGATACACCGGGGAGCTGTTTTTT. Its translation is CAAEGYTGELFF.

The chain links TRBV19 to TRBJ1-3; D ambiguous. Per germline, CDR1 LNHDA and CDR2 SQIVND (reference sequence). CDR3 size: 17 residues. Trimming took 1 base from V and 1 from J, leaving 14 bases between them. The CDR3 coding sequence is TGTGCCAGTAGTATAGGCGGCAGTCTATTTTCTGGAAACACCATATATTTT. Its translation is CASSIGGSLFSGNTIYF. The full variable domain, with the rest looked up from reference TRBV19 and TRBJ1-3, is DGGITQSPKYLFRKEGQNVTLSCEQNLNHDAMYWYRQDPGQGLRLIYYSQIVNDFQKGDIAEGYSVSREKKESFPLTVTSAQKNPTAFYLCASSIGGSLFSGNTIYFGEGSWLTVV.

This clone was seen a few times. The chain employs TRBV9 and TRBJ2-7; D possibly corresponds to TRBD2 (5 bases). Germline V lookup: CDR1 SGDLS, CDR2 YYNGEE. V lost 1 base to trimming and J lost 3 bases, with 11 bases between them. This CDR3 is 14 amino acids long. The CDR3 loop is CASSVPGKSYEQYF. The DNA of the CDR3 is TGTGCCAGCAGCGTACCGGGGAAAAGCTACGAGCAGTACTTC.

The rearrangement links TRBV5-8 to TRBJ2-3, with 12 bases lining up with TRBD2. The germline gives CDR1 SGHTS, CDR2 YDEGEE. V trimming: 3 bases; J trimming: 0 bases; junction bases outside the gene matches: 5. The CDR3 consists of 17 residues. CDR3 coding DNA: TGTGCCAGCAGCTCGGGACTAGCGGGCCTTAGCACAGATACGCAGTATTTT. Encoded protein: CASSSGLAGLSTDTQYF.

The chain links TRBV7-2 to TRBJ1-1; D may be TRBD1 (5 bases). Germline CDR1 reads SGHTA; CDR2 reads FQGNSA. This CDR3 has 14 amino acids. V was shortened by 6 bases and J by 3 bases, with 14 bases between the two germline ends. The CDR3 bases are TGTGCCAGCAGGGAGGGACTTCTTTACACTGAAGCTTTCTTT. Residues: CASREGLLYTEAFF.

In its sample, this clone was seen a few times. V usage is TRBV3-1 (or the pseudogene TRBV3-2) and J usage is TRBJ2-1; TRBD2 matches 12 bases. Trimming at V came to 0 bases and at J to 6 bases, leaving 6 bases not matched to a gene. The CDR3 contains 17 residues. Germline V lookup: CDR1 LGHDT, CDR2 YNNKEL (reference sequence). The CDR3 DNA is TGTGCCAGCAGCCAAGATCTGGTACTAGCGGGGGGCAATGAGCAGTTCTTC. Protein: CASSQDLVLAGGNEQFF.

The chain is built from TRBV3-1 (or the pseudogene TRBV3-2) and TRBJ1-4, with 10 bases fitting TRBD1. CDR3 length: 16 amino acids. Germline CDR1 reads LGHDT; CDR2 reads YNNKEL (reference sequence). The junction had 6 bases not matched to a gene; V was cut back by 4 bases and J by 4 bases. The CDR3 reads CASSPRTGGINEKLFF. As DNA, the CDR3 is TGTGCCAGCAGCCCCCGGACAGGGGGGATTAATGAAAAACTGTTTTTT.

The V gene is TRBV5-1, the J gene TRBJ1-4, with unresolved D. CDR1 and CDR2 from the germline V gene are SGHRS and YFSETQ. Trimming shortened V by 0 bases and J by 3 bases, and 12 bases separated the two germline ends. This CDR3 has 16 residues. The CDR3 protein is CASSLELWRPNEKLFF. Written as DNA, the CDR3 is TGCGCCAGCAGCTTGGAATTGTGGAGACCTAATGAAAAACTGTTTTTT.

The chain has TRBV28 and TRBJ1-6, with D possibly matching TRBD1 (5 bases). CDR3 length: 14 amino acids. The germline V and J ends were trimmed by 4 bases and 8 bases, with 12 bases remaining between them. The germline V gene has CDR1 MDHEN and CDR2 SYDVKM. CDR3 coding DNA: TGTGCCAGCAGTTGGGGGGGTATCGATTCACCCCTCCACTTT. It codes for CASSWGGIDSPLHF.

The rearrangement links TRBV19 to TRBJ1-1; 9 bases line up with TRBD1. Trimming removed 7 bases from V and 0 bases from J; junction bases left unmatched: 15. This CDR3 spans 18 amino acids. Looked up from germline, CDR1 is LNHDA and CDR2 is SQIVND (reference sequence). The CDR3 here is CASNTPPDRGFMNTEAFF. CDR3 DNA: TGTGCCAGTAACACCCCTCCGGACAGGGGATTCATGAACACTGAAGCTTTCTTT.

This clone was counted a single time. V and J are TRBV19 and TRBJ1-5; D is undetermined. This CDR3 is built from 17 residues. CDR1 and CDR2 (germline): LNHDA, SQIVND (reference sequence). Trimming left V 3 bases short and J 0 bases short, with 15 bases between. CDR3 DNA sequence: TGTGCCAGTAGTATCCTAGCGCAGTCATATAGCAATCAGCCCCAGCATTTT. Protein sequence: CASSILAQSYSNQPQHF.

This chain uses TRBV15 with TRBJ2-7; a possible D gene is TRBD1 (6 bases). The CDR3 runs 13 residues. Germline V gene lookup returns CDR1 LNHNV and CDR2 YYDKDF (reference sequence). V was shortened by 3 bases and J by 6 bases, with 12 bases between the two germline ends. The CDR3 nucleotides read TGTGCCACCAGCAGCACTACAGGGACCGAGCAGTACTTC. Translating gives CATSSTTGTEQYF.

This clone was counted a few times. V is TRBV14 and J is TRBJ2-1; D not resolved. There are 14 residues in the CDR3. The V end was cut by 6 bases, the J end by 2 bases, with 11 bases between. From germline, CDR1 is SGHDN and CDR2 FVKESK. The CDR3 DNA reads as TGTGCCAGCAGGCTTGGTGGCACCTACAATGAGCAGTTCTTC. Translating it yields CASRLGGTYNEQFF.

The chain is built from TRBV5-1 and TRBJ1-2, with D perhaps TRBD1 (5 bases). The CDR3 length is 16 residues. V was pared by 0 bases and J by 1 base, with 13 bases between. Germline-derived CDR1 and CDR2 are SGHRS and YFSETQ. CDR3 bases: TGCGCCAGCAGCTTGGTGGTCGGGGGAAGTAACTATGGCTACACCTTC. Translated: CASSLVVGGSNYGYTF.

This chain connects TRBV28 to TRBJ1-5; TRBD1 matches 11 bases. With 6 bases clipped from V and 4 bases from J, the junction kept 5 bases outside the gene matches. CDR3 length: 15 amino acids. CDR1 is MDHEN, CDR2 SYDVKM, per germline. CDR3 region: CASSPGTGGNQPQHF. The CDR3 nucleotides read TGTGCCAGCAGCCCCGGGACAGGGGGTAATCAGCCCCAGCATTTT.

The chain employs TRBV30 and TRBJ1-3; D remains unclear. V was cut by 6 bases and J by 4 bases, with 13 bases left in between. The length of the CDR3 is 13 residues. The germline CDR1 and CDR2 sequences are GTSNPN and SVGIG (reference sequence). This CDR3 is CACSFSLGNTIYF. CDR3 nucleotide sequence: TGTGCCTGTAGTTTCTCGTTGGGAAACACCATATATTTT.

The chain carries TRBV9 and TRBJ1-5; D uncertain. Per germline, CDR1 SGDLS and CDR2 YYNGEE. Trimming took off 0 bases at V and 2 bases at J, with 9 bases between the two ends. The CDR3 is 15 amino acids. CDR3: CASSVGVFGNQPQHF. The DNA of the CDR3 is TGTGCCAGCAGCGTAGGCGTTTTTGGCAATCAGCCCCAGCATTTT.